The sample holds a few counts of the clone carrying this T cell receptor beta chain. Its antigen is still unknown. The entry originates in a study of response to subunit inactivated influenza vaccine. Study results and caveats: Few new T cells, the authors suggested, are recruited by each seasonal influenza vaccination.

V was pared by 1 base and J by 4 bases, with 13 bases between. The CDR3 is 16 residues long. In germline, CDR1 is SNHLY, CDR2 FYNNEI. TCRdb re-called the RT-PCR reads with MiXCR, one entry per CDR3 protein. The sample contains around 500,000 distinct CDR3 sequences, approximately 11% of which appear only once. The source of this sequence is a man between 45 and 60 years old who received an inactivated influenza vaccine. The rearrangement links TRBV2 to TRBJ2-2; TRBD2 is a possible D gene (7 bases). Sequences were derived from PBMCs from blood, sampled more than 35 days after vaccination. The CDR3 bases are TGTGCCAGCAGTGAAGGTCGGGGGGCCGGCACCGGGGAGCTGTTTTTT. Translating gives CASSEGRGAGTGELFF.